This is a list of T cell receptor beta chains from one sample in a study of cytomegalovirus exposure and HLA in healthy donors. This table comes from immunoSEQ multiplex PCR, and its TCRdb copy is limited to in-frame clones, with some not included. The sample includes over 200,000 clones, around 89% of them seen just once. Sequencing was performed on PBMCs. These receptors were taken from a young woman in good health and CMV-seronegative. Both conserved end residues are part of each CDR3. D genes are given only for firm matches. Some rows have no size entry. The others give once, few or many, or a class for an expanded clone.

cdr3_length	clone_size	j_call	v_call	d_call	cdr3_nt	cdr3_aa
16	.	TRBJ2-3	TRBV6-1	.	TGTGCCAGCAGTGAATATGGGCAGGGTTTGACAGATACGCAGTATTTT	CASSEYGQGLTDTQYF
14	.	TRBJ1-2	TRBV4-1	.	TGCGCCAGCAGCCAAGTAATGTCGGACTATGGCTACACCTTC	CASSQVMSDYGYTF
15	.	TRBJ2-5	TRBV6-6	.	TGTGCCAGCAGTTACCCAGGACAGACTAAAGAGACCCAGTACTTC	CASSYPGQTKETQYF
15	.	TRBJ1-5	TRBV6-6	TRBD1	TGTGCCAGCAGTTACGTTAGGGACAGGGGTCAGCCCCAGCATTTT	CASSYVRDRGQPQHF
15	.	TRBJ2-5	TRBV4-1	.	TGCGCCAGCAGCCAAGAGGGGAGGTCCCAAGAGACCCAGTACTTC	CASSQEGRSQETQYF
17	once	TRBJ2-2	TRBV28	TRBD1	TGTGCCAGCAGCATCCCCCGGGACAGGGCTGACACCGGGGAGCTGTTTTTT	CASSIPRDRADTGELFF
18	.	TRBJ2-6	TRBV4-3	TRBD1	TGCGCCAGCAGCCAAGATAAGGGGGCACTCTCTGGGGCCAACGTCCTGACTTTC	CASSQDKGALSGANVLTF
13	.	TRBJ1-2	TRBV7-2	TRBD1	TGTGCCAGCAGCCGACAGGGACTGGATGGCTACACCTTC	CASSRQGLDGYTF
16	once	TRBJ2-1	TRBV2	.	TGTGCCAGCAGTGAAAACCCGAATCTATCCTACAATGAGCAGTTCTTC	CASSENPNLSYNEQFF
16	.	TRBJ2-3	TRBV9	TRBD1	TGTGCCAGCAGCGTACTGGACAGGCCAAGCACAGATACGCAGTATTTT	CASSVLDRPSTDTQYF
13	once	TRBJ2-1	TRBV9	.	TGTGCCAGCAGCTCCACTAGCCTCGATGAGCAGTTCTTC	CASSSTSLDEQFF
16	.	TRBJ2-5	TRBV5-4	TRBD1	TGTGCCAGCAGCTTGGCCCCGGGACAGGGGAAAGAGACCCAGTACTTC	CASSLAPGQGKETQYF
13	.	TRBJ2-2	TRBV19	.	TGTGCCAGTACCCAAAGGGGCACCGGGGAGCTGTTTTTT	CASTQRGTGELFF
15	.	TRBJ2-1	TRBV5-4	TRBD2	TGTGCCAGCAGCTTACTAGCGGGGGGTTACAATGAGCAGTTCTTC	CASSLLAGGYNEQFF
16	.	TRBJ2-3	TRBV21-1	.	TGTGCCAGCAGCAAAGGGGGCGGGGGGAACACAGATACGCAGTATTTT	CASSKGGGGNTDTQYF
17	once	TRBJ2-5	TRBV27	.	TGTGCCAGCAGTTTGGCCGGGACATACTTCAAAAAAGAGACCCAGTACTTC	CASSLAGTYFKKETQYF
15	.	TRBJ1-3	TRBV6-6	.	TGTGCCAGCAGTTACTCGAGGATCTCTGGAAACACCATATATTTT	CASSYSRISGNTIYF
13	.	TRBJ2-3	TRBV18	.	TGTGCCAGCTCACCACCCTCGGCAGATACGCAGTATTTT	CASSPPSADTQYF
20	.	TRBJ1-5	TRBV7-8	TRBD1	TGTGCCAGCAGTCCAACCTGGACAGGCCGCCGGGTAGTTAAGAATCAGCCCCAGCATTTT	CASSPTWTGRRVVKNQPQHF
15	.	TRBJ2-7	TRBV6-5	TRBD1	TGTGCCAGCAGTCGGACCGGGACAGATTCCTACGAGCAGTACTTC	CASSRTGTDSYEQYF
15	.	TRBJ2-5	TRBV9	.	TGTGCCAGCAGCGTAGGATACAGCCACCAAGAGACCCAGTACTTC	CASSVGYSHQETQYF
15	.	TRBJ2-7	TRBV19	.	TGTGCCAGTAGCCTAGAAGGAGGGCGCCTGTACGAGCAGTACTTC	CASSLEGGRLYEQYF
15	.	TRBJ2-7	TRBV4-3	TRBD1	TGCGCCAGCAGCCAAGATAGGGACAGGCACTACGAGCAGTACTTC	CASSQDRDRHYEQYF
16	.	TRBJ2-7	TRBV27	.	TGTGCCAGCAGTTCCAGTGGAGCTGGAGAAAAATACGAGCAGTACTTC	CASSSSGAGEKYEQYF
15	.	TRBJ2-5	TRBV28	.	TGTGCCAGCAGTGGAAATGAGAGGCTCCTCGAGACCCAGTACTTC	CASSGNERLLETQYF
14	.	TRBJ2-1	TRBV27	.	TGTGCCAGCAGTTTAGGGACAACCTACAATGAGCAGTTCTTC	CASSLGTTYNEQFF